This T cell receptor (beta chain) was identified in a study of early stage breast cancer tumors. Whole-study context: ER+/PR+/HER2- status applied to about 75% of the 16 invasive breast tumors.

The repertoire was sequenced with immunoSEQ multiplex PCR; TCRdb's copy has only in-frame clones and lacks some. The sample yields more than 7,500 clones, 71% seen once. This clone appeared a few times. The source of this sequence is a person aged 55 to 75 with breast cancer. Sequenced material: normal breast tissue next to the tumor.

The CDR3 spells CASSLSSGSDEQYF. CDR3 DNA: TGTGCCAGCAGCTTGTCCAGCGGGAGTGACGAGCAGTACTTC. The V call is TRBV7-6, the J call TRBJ2-7; 8 bases fit TRBD2. This CDR3 spans 14 amino acids. After removal of 3 bases from V and 5 bases from J, the junction contained 6 bases not matched to a gene. The V gene's germline CDR1 is SGHVS and CDR2 FNYEAQ.